Shown below are 18 T cell receptor beta chains from a single sample sequenced in a study of blood T cell repertoires in COVID-19. Sequenced by immunoSEQ multiplex PCR; TCRdb stores in-frame clones only, minus some. This table has some 120,000 clones, roughly 79% appearing once. Sequenced input: peripheral blood. Receptor source: a human donor in a cohort sampled during active COVID-19.

The chain recombines TRBV11-2 with TRBJ2-7, with D possibly TRBD2 on 6 matching bases. The germline V and J ends were trimmed by 1 base and 0 bases, with 10 bases remaining between them. The germline V gene encodes CDR1 SGHAT and CDR2 FQNNGV. CDR3 length equals 15 residues. CDR3 DNA: TGTGCCAGCAGCTTAGTTCGGGGAGGCTCCTACGAGCAGTACTTC. Protein: CASSLVRGGSYEQYF.

The V and J genes are TRBV30 and TRBJ2-2; TRBD1 is a possible D gene (5 bases). Germline loops: CDR1 GTSNPN, CDR2 SVGIG (reference sequence). V lost 2 bases, J lost 4 bases, and 8 bases lay in between. The CDR3 totals 13 residues. CDR3 bases: TGTGCCTGGAGTAGACAGTCCACCGGGGAGCTGTTTTTT. Its translation: CAWSRQSTGELFF.

V is TRBV7-9 and J is TRBJ1-4; D call uncertain. Trimming left V 3 bases short and J 4 bases short, with 15 bases between. CDR3 size: 16 residues. CDR1 and CDR2 (germline): SEHNR, FQNEAQ (reference sequence). In DNA form, the CDR3 reads TGTGCCAGCAGCTTCCCCCTCGGACTGGTTAATGAAAAACTGTTTTTT. Encoded protein: CASSFPLGLVNEKLFF.

The chain joins TRBV5-1 to TRBJ1-3, with a tentative D call TRBD1 (6 bases). CDR3 length: 15 residues. V was pared by 4 bases and J by 0 bases, with 11 bases between. Germline V gene data show CDR1 as SGHRS and CDR2 as YFSETQ. CDR3: CASSPTGNSGNTIYF. In DNA form, the CDR3 reads TGCGCCAGCAGCCCTACAGGGAACTCTGGAAACACCATATATTTT.

This rearrangement joins TRBV6-1 to TRBJ2-7; 10 bases fit TRBD1. The CDR3 extends over 15 amino acids. After removal of 1 base from V and 2 bases from J, the junction contained 2 bases not matched to a gene. Per the germline V gene, CDR1 is MNHNS and CDR2 is SASEGT. CDR3 coding DNA: TGTGCCAGCAGTGAAGGACAGGGGGCAACCTACGAGCAGTACTTC. Protein: CASSEGQGATYEQYF.

The V and J genes are TRBV11-2 and TRBJ1-4, with 8 bases fitting TRBD1. CDR1 is SGHAT, CDR2 FQNNGV, per germline. The CDR3 length is 14 residues. With V trimmed by 5 bases and J by 7 bases, 6 bases remained unmatched. The CDR3 reads CASSRQGNSEKLFF. CDR3 sequence (DNA): TGTGCCAGCAGCCGACAGGGGAATAGTGAAAAACTGTTTTTT.

The chain recombines TRBV4-2 with TRBJ1-5; a weak D match, TRBD1 (6 bases). V dropped 2 bases and J dropped 5 bases, with 7 bases sitting between them. This CDR3 has 13 amino acids. The germline gives CDR1 LGHNA, CDR2 YNFKEQ. CDR3 bases: TGTGCCAGCAGCCAACACAGGGATCAGCCCCAGCATTTT. Protein: CASSQHRDQPQHF.

This clone has at least ten counts. CDR3 amino acids: CASRARSNQPQHF. CDR3 in DNA: TGTGCCAGCCGAGCCCGAAGCAATCAGCCCCAGCATTTT. The chain carries TRBV2 and TRBJ1-5, with D unclear. CDR1 and CDR2 (germline): SNHLY, FYNNEI. V lost 8 bases to trimming and J lost 1 base, with 9 bases between them. CDR3 length equals 13 residues.

The chain uses TRBV9 and TRBJ2-7, with 10 bases fitting TRBD1. Trimming took 4 bases from V and 3 from J; bases not matched to a gene: 7. This CDR3 has 15 residues. From germline, CDR1 is SGDLS and CDR2 YYNGEE. In DNA, the CDR3 is TGTGCCAGCAGCCCTGACAGGGGGCGCTTCTACGAGCAGTACTTC. It codes for CASSPDRGRFYEQYF.

The rearrangement uses TRBV6-5 and TRBJ2-5, with D maybe TRBD2 (5 bases). The CDR3 extends over 14 amino acids. Looked up from germline, CDR1 is MNHEY and CDR2 is SVGAGI. V lost 2 bases, J lost 7 bases, and 14 bases lay in between. Here the CDR3 reads CASSYGTGYGTQYF. DNA for the CDR3: TGTGCCAGCAGTTACGGTACGGGGTACGGGACCCAGTACTTC.

This clone was counted a few times. The genes are TRBV5-1 and TRBJ1-4, with D perhaps matching TRBD1 (6 bases). This CDR3 comprises 14 residues. Germline lookup yields CDR1 SGHRS and CDR2 YFSETQ. V lost 2 bases and J 6 bases, leaving 11 bases between the germline ends. CDR3 loop: CASSFQGLDEKLFF. The CDR3 DNA follows: TGCGCCAGCAGCTTTCAGGGGTTGGATGAAAAACTGTTTTTT. The variable domain in full, with the rest retrieved from reference TRBV5-1 and TRBJ1-4, is KAGVTQTPRYLIKTRGQQVTLSCSPISGHRSVSWYQQTPGQGLQFLFEYFSETQRNKGNFPGRFSGRQFSNSRSEMNVSTLELGDSALYLCASSFQGLDEKLFFGSGTQLSVL.

With respect to this clone: At the DNA level, this CDR3 is encoded by other sequences in the same sample as well. The chain has TRBV9 and TRBJ1-2, with D possibly TRBD1 on 6 matching bases. CDR1 SGDLS and CDR2 YYNGEE come from the germline V gene. The CDR3 is made up of 15 amino acids. The V end lost 0 bases, the J end lost 3 bases, and 12 bases lay between the germline ends. CDR3 coding DNA: TGTGCCAGCAGCGTAGATTGGGGGCGCGACTATGGCTACACCTTC. Translation gives CASSVDWGRDYGYTF.

A single count supports this clone. The gene calls are TRBV11-2 and TRBJ2-7; 8 bases are a match to TRBD1. J was trimmed by 6 bases and V by 5 bases; bases with no gene match: 6. Germline-derived CDR1 and CDR2 are SGHAT and FQNNGV. The CDR3 length is 13 residues. Here the CDR3 DNA reads TGTGCCAGCAGCCGCAGGGGGCTAAGCGAGCAGTACTTC. Translation: CASSRRGLSEQYF.

The chain joins TRBV28 to TRBJ2-3; D perhaps matches TRBD2 (5 bases). Germline V gene data show CDR1 as MDHEN and CDR2 as SYDVKM. Trimming removed 5 bases from V and 3 bases from J, with 18 bases in between. This CDR3 spans 16 amino acids. CDR3 in DNA: TGTGCCAGCAGTCGGGGAGCCCCTATTACAACAGATACGCAGTATTTT. It encodes CASSRGAPITTDTQYF.

The chain is built from TRBV9 and TRBJ1-1; the D is unclear. V shed 0 bases and J shed 4 bases, with 13 bases lying between them. The CDR3 runs to 15 residues. Germline V lookup: CDR1 SGDLS, CDR2 YYNGEE. The CDR3 reads CASSVEPGGSTEAFF. The CDR3 bases are TGTGCCAGCAGCGTAGAACCAGGAGGATCCACTGAAGCTTTCTTT. Full variable domain (outside the CDR3, taken from reference TRBV9 and TRBJ1-1): DSGVTQTPKHLITATGQRVTLRCSPRSGDLSVYWYQQSLDQGLQFLIQYYNGEERAKGNILERFSAQQFPDLHSELNLSSLELGDSALYFCASSVEPGGSTEAFFGQGTRLTVV.

The V call is TRBV5-1, the J call TRBJ1-5; 12 positions agree with TRBD1. The J segment lost 1 base and the V segment lost 1 base, leaving 12 bases of the junction unmatched. CDR3 size: 20 residues. CDR1 and CDR2 (germline): SGHRS, YFSETQ. The CDR3 DNA is TGCGCCAGCAGCTTGAACAGTATGGGACAGGGGGCGCAAAGCAATCAGCCCCAGCATTTT. It specifies CASSLNSMGQGAQSNQPQHF.

The gene calls are TRBV19 and TRBJ2-3; 10 nucleotides match TRBD2. With 6 bases clipped from V and 0 bases from J, the junction kept 9 bases outside the gene matches. Germline V lookup: CDR1 LNHDA, CDR2 SQIVND (reference sequence). The CDR3 has 17 residues. The CDR3 loop is CASSYGLAATSTDTQYF. DNA of the CDR3: TGTGCCAGTAGCTACGGACTAGCGGCAACTAGCACAGATACGCAGTATTTT.

This chain links TRBV6-5 with TRBJ2-5; no firm D call. Germline V CDR1 and CDR2: MNHEY, SVGAGI. This CDR3 region has 13 residues. The germline V and J ends were trimmed by 2 bases and 5 bases, with 9 bases remaining between them. CDR3 nucleotide sequence: TGTGCCAGCAGTTACGGTCCCCGGGAGACCCAGTACTTC. This codes for CASSYGPRETQYF.